This T cell receptor beta chain was sequenced during a study of cytomegalovirus exposure and HLA in healthy donors. In the PCR, 60 Vbeta and 13 Jbeta primers were used. TCRdb's table, derived via immunoSEQ multiplex PCR, lists solely in-frame clones and lacks some. Among approximately 120,000 clones listed, over 70% were seen once. This clone is a singleton in its sample. Germline assignment: CDR1 DFQATT and CDR2 SNEGSKA (reference sequence). V was pared by 5 bases and J by 10 bases, with 12 bases between. This CDR3 has 11 residues. The sequence derives from a woman in her 50s in good health and CMV-seropositive. The gene calls are TRBV20-1 and TRBJ2-1, with D hard to call. The specimen sequenced was PBMCs. This CDR3 is CSASSRVEQFF. The CDR3, as DNA: TGCAGTGCTTCTAGTCGGGTAGAGCAGTTCTTC.